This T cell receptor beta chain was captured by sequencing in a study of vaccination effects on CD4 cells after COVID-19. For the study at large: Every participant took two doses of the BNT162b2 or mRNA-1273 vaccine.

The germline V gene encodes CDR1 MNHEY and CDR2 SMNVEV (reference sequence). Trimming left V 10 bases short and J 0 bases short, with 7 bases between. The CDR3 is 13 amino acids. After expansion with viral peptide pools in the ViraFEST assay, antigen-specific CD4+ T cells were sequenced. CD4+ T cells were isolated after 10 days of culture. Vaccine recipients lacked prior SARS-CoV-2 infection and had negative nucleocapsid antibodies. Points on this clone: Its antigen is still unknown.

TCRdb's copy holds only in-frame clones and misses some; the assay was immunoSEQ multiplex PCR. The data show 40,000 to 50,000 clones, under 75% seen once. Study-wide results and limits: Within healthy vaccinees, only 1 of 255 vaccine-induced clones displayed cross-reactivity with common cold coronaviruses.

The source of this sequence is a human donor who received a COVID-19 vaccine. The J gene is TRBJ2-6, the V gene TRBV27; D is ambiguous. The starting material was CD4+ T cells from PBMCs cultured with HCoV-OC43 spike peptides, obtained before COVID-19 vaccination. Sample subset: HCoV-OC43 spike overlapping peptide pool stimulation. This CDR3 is CATKISGANVLTF. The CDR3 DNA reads TGTGCCACCAAGATCTCTGGGGCCAACGTCCTGACTTTC.